This T cell receptor (beta chain) was captured by sequencing in a study of T cell repertoires in cytomegalovirus infection. Study details: Signatures in public TCR beta sequences pointed to both CMV infection and matching HLA type.

TCRdb used MiXCR to reprocess the reads, holding one entry per CDR3 protein. The sample contains 7,400 or so distinct CDR3 sequences, around three fifths of which appear only once. This clonotype was seen only a few times. Its antigen is unidentified. The missing conserved phenylalanine or tryptophan at the end of this CDR3 makes a read error likely. It is unclear where the CDR3 begins or ends on the DNA, so no DNA is shown, and the CDR3 is as TCRdb lists it. Study outcomes and limitations: Cumulative frequency of public TCR beta families picked out carriers of CMV plus the relevant HLA. Within the response measured ex vivo, HLA-C-restricted CMV-specific TCR beta clonotypes were dominant.

Germline V gives CDR1 SGHAT, CDR2 FQNNGV. The CDR3 spans 16 residues, counting both ends. Sequencing was carried out using PBMCs, sequenced either directly or after in vitro stimulation (not recorded which). The chain recombines TRBV11-2 with TRBJ2-1. The source is a human donor in good health (CMV status not recorded). Some clones in this sample may be carry-over from other donors' samples. The CDR3 sequence is CASSLLQGSSYNEQLL.